In its sample, the clone carrying this TCR beta chain was seen many times. Its antigen remains unknown. This record comes from a study of spatial heterogeneity in lung cancer. Study-wide results and caveats: Expanded intratumoral alpha and beta TCR counts tracked tumor mutation counts.

The sample's time point: sample taken at primary tumor resection. One entry per CDR3 protein, called by TCRdb with MiXCR from the 5' RACE reads. The sample has some 16,000 distinct CDR3 sequences; about 6.8% are singletons. The sequence was collected from a female donor with early-stage non-small cell lung cancer. The sample was lung tumor tissue, taken at surgery.

The CDR3 reads CASSPTPGGGQGYEQYF. CDR3 nucleotide sequence: TGTGCCAGCTCACCAACCCCAGGTGGGGGACAGGGTTACGAGCAGTACTTC. The chain employs TRBV18 and TRBJ2-7, with 9 bases fitting TRBD1. This CDR3 is built from 17 residues. V lost 2 bases to trimming and J lost 4 bases; unmatched junction nucleotides: 12. Per germline, CDR1 KGHSH and CDR2 LQKENI.